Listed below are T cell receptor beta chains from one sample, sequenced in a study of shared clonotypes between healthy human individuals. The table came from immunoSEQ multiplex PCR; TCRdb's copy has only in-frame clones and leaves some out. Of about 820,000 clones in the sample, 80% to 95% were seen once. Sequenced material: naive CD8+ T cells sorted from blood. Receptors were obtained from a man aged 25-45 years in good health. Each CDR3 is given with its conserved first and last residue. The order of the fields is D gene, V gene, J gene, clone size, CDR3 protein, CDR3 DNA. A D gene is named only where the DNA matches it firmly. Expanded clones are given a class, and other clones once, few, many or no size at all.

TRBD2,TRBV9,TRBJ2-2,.,CASSEPSGMNTGELFF,TGTGCCAGCAGCGAGCCTAGCGGGATGAACACCGGGGAGCTGTTTTTT
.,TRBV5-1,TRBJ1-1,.,CASSLPRVDGEAFF,TGCGCCAGCAGCTTGCCCAGAGTGGACGGGGAAGCTTTCTTT
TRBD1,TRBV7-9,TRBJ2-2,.,CASSHPRTGLMNTGELFF,TGTGCCAGCAGTCATCCCCGGACAGGTTTGATGAACACCGGGGAGCTGTTTTTT
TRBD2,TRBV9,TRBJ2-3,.,CASNLGLAGTDTQYF,TGTGCCAGCAACCTAGGACTAGCGGGGACAGATACGCAGTATTTT
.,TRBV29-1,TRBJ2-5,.,CSVGNPEEETQYF,TGCAGCGTGGGGAACCCTGAGGAGGAGACCCAGTACTTC
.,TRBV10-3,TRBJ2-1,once,CAISESRVSSYNEQFF,TGTGCCATCAGTGAGTCGCGGGTCAGCTCCTACAATGAGCAGTTCTTC
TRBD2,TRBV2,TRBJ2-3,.,CASRGLIQYF,TGTGCCAGCAGGGGACTAATACAGTATTTT
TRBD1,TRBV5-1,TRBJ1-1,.,CASSLGLWDRVAEAFF,TGCGCCAGCAGCTTGGGGCTGTGGGACAGGGTTGCTGAAGCTTTCTTT
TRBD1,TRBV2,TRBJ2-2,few,CASRGSTGYTGELFF,TGTGCCAGCAGGGGATCGACAGGGTACACCGGGGAGCTGTTTTTT
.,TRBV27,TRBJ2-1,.,CASSLIRDSTYNEQFF,TGTGCCAGCAGTTTAATACGGGACTCCACCTACAATGAGCAGTTCTTC
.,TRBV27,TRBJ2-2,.,CASSLASLGGELFF,TGTGCCAGCAGTTTAGCTTCTTTAGGCGGGGAGCTGTTTTTT
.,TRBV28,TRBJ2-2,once,CASSLSGGDGELFF,TGTGCCAGCAGTTTATCCGGGGGAGACGGGGAGCTGTTTTTT
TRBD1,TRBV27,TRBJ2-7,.,CATGDRITYEQYF,TGTGCCACCGGGGACAGGATCACCTACGAGCAGTACTTC
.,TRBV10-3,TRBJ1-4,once,CAISESRGPNEKLFF,TGTGCCATCAGTGAGTCCCGAGGGCCCAATGAAAAACTGTTTTTT
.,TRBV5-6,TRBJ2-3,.,CASSFPQGLDTQYF,TGTGCCAGCAGCTTTCCCCAGGGGCTAGATACGCAGTATTTT
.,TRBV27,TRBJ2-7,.,CASSLSGGSSYEQYF,TGTGCCAGCAGTCTTAGCGGAGGGAGCTCCTACGAGCAGTACTTC
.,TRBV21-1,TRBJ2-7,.,CASSNGTVSYEQYF,TGTGCCAGCAGCAACGGGACAGTCTCCTACGAGCAGTACTTC